The clone carrying this T cell receptor beta chain has only a few counts. The study profiled TCR beta VDJ and CDR3 using genomic DNA as template. TCRdb re-derived calls from the reads in MiXCR, one entry per CDR3 protein. The sample has 200,000 to 250,000 distinct CDR3 sequences, 60% to 65% seen once. Germline CDR1 and CDR2: SGHVS and FNYEAQ. The CDR3 is 17 residues long. V was clipped by 2 bases and J by 5 bases, with 18 bases between them. The data were taken from a study of CD8+CD57+ T cells in acquired aplastic anemia. Overall study context: Healthy CD8+ samples averaged roughly 12 million reads.

The sample taken for sequencing was sorted CD4+, CD8+, or CD8+CD57+ T cells (not recorded which) from PBMCs. V gene TRBV7-6 combines with J gene TRBJ1-4; possible D gene TRBD1, 6 bases. The TCR comes from a human donor in good health. The CDR3 sequence is CASSLLRDPGANEKLFF. The DNA of the CDR3 is TGTGCCAGCAGCTTACTCCGGGATCCAGGGGCAAATGAAAAACTGTTTTTT.